This T cell receptor beta chain was sequenced in a study of human T cells and chemical hapten exposure. The wider study: Investigators sensitized approximately 2 cm by approximately 2 cm of upper inner arm skin with 2% DPC. Mainly, slight library volume differences in the pool made TCR yields vary.

The CDR3 runs to 15 residues. Trimming took 5 bases from V and 6 from J, leaving 17 bases between them. In germline, CDR1 is SGHTA, CDR2 FQGNSA. As for time point: patch test 2, 6 weeks after DPC sensitization. Stated treatment: therapeutic diphenylcyclopropenone sensitization with weekly scalp DPC. Within the library, unique molecular identifiers were attached to each individual cDNA molecule. MiXCR was run by TCRdb on the RACE reads, yielding one entry per CDR3 protein. Of about 140,000 distinct CDR3 sequences detected, 10% to 15% appear once; the ten largest clones hold approximately 1.3%. The table lists this clonotype with a few counts.

The input for sequencing was whole blood, taken in connection with sensitization to the hapten diphenylcyclopropenone (DPC). This clonotype was obtained from a woman between 45 and 65 years old with alopecia areata. Some clones in this sample may be carry-over from other donors' samples. V usage is TRBV7-2 and J usage is TRBJ2-1; a weak D match, TRBD2 (5 bases). The CDR3 loop reads CASSTHGLATNEQFF. The CDR3 bases are TGTGCCAGCAGCACCCACGGACTTGCCACCAATGAGCAGTTCTTC.